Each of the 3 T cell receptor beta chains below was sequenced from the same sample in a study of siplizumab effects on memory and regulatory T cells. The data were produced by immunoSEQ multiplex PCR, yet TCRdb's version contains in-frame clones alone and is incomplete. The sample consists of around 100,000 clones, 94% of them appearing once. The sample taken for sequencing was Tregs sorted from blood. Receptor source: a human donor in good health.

The CDR3 is CASIFRTSVRTDTQYF. CDR3 DNA: TGTGCCAGCATTTTTCGGACTAGCGTACGCACAGATACGCAGTATTTT. The chain uses TRBV2 and TRBJ2-3, with TRBD2 matching over 9 bases. The CDR3 runs to 16 residues. Germline V gene data show CDR1 as SNHLY and CDR2 as FYNNEI. The trim removed 7 bases at V and 1 base at J, leaving 9 bases unmatched.

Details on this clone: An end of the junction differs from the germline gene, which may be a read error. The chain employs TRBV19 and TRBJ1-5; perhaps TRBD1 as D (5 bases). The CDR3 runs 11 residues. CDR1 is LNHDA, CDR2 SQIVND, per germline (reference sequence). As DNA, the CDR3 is TGTGCCAGTAGTATACTCAGGGAAGGGTATTTT. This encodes CASSILREGYF.

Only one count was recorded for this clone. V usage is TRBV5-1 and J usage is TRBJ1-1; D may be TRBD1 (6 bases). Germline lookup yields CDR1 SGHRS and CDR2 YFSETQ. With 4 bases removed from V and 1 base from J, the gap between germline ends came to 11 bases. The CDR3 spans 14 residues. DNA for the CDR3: TGCGCCAGCAGCGGCAGCAGGGGGAACACTGAAGCTTTCTTT. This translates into CASSGSRGNTEAFF.